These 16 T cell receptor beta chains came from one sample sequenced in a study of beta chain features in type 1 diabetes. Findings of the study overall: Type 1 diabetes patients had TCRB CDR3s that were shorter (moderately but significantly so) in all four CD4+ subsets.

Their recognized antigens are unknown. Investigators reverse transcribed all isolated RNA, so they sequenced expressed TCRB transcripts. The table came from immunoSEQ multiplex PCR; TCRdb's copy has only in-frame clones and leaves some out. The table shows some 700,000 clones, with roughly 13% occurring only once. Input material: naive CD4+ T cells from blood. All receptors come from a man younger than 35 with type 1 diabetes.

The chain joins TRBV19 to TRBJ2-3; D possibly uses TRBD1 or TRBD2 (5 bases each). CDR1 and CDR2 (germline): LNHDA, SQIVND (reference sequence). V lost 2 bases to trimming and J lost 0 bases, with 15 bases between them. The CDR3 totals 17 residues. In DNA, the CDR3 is TGTGCCAGTAGTATATCCGAGGGGCGAGAGAGCACAGATACGCAGTATTTT. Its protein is CASSISEGRESTDTQYF.

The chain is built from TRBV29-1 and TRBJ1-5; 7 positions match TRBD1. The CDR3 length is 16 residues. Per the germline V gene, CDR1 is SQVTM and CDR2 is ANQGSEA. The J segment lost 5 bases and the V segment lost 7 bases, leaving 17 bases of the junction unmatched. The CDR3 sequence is CSDRDRDSGHYQPQHF. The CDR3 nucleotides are TGCAGCGACAGGGACCGGGACAGCGGGCACTATCAGCCCCAGCATTTT.

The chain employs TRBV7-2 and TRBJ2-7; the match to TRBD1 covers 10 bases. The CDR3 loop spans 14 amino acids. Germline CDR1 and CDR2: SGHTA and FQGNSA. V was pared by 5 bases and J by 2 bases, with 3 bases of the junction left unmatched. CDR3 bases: TGTGCCAGCAGCGGGGGACAGGGGACCTACGAGCAGTACTTC. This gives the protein CASSGGQGTYEQYF.

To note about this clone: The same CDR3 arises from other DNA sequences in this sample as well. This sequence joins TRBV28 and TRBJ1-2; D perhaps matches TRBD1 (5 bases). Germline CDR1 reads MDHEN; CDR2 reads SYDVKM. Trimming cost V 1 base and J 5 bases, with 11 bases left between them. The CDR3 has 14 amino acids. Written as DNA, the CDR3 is TGTGCCAGCAGTTTATCTCCAGGGCCGTATGGCTACACCTTC. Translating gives CASSLSPGPYGYTF.

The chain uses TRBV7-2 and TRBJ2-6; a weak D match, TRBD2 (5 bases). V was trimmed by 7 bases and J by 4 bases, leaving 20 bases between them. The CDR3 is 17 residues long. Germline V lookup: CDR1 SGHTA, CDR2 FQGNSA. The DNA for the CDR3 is TGTGCCAGCACCGCCCTTGTCGGGGTCCTGGGGGCCAACGTCCTGACTTTC. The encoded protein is CASTALVGVLGANVLTF.

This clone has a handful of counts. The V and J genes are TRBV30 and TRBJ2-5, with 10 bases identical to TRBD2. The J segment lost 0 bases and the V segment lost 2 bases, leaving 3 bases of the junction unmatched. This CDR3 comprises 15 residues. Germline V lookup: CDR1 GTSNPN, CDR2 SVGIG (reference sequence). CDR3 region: CAWSRLAGDQETQYF. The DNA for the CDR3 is TGTGCCTGGAGTCGTCTAGCGGGAGACCAAGAGACCCAGTACTTC.

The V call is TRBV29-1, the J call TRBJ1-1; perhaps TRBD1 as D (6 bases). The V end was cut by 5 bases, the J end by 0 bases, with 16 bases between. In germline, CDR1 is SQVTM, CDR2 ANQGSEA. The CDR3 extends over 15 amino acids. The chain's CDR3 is CSVSLGQPLNTEAFF. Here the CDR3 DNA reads TGCAGCGTTAGTCTAGGACAGCCTTTGAACACTGAAGCTTTCTTT.

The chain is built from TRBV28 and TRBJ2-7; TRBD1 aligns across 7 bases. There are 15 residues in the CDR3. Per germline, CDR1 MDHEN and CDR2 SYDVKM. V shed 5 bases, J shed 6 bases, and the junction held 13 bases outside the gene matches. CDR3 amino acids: CASSPQSEGGLEQYF. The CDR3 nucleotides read TGTGCCAGCAGTCCCCAATCCGAAGGGGGCCTCGAGCAGTACTTC.

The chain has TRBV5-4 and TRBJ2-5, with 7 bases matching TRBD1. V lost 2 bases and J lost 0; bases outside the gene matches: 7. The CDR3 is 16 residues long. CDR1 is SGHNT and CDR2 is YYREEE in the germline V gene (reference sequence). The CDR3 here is CASSLGQASYQETQYF. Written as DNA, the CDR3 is TGTGCCAGCAGCTTAGGACAGGCGTCGTACCAAGAGACCCAGTACTTC.

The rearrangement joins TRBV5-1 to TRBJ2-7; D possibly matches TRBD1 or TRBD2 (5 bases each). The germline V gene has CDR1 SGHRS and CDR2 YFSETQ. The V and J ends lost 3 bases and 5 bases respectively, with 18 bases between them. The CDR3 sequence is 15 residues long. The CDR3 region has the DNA TGCGCCAGCAGCTGGTCTGAAGGGACGTCGGACGAGCAGTACTTC. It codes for CASSWSEGTSDEQYF.

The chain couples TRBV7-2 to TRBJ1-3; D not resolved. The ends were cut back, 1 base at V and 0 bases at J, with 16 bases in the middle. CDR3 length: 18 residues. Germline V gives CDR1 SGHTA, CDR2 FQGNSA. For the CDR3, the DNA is TGTGCCAGCAGCTTAGAGGTCAGCTCTTACTACTCTGGAAACACCATATATTTT. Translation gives CASSLEVSSYYSGNTIYF. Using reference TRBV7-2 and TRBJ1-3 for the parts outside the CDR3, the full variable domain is GAGVSQSPSNKVTEKGKDVELRCDPISGHTALYWYRQSLGQGLEFLIYFQGNSAPDKSGLPSDRFSAERTGGSVSTLTIQRTQQEDSAVYLCASSLEVSSYYSGNTIYFGEGSWLTVV.

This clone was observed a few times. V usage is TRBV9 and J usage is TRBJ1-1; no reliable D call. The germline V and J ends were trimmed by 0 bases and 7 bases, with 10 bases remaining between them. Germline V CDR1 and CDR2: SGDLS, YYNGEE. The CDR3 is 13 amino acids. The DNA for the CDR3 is TGTGCCAGCAGCGTAGGACTTATCGGTGAAGCTTTCTTT. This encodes CASSVGLIGEAFF. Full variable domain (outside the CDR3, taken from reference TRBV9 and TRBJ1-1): DSGVTQTPKHLITATGQRVTLRCSPRSGDLSVYWYQQSLDQGLQFLIQYYNGEERAKGNILERFSAQQFPDLHSELNLSSLELGDSALYFCASSVGLIGEAFFGQGTRLTVV.

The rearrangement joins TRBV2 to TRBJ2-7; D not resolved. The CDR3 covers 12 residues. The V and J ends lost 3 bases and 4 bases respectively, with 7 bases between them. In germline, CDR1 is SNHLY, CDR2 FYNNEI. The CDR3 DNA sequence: TGTGCCAGCAGTGAGTTAGAGTACGAGCAGTACTTC. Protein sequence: CASSELEYEQYF.

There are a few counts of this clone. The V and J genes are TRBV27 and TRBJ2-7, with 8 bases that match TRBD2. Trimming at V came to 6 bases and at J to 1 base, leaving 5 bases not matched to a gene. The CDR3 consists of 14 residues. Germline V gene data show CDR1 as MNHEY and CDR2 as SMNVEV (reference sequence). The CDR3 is CASRSRGGSYEQYF. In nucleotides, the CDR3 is TGTGCCAGCAGATCCCGGGGGGGGTCCTACGAGCAGTACTTC.

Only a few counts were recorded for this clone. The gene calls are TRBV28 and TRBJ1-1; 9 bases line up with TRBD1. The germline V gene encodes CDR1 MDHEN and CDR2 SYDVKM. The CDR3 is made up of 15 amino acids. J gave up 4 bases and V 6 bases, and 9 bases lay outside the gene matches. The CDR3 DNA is TGTGCCAGCAGCAGCGGACAGGGGCTGGGCACTGAAGCTTTCTTT. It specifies CASSSGQGLGTEAFF.

CDR3 amino acids: CASSLAWGADEQYF. The CDR3 bases are TGCGCCAGCAGCTTGGCATGGGGCGCCGACGAGCAGTACTTC. V and J are TRBV5-1 and TRBJ2-7; D may be TRBD1 (5 bases). Trimming cost V 0 bases and J 5 bases, with 12 bases left between them. This CDR3 has 14 residues. Germline values: CDR1 SGHRS, CDR2 YFSETQ.